This TCR beta chain was profiled in a study of CD4 T cells in relation to SARS-CoV-2 and coronaviruses (dated by TCRdb to the early 2020s). In terms of the full investigation: In the ViraFEST assay, PBMCs were grown with antigen for about ten days, and TCR beta CDR3s were then sequenced to identify antigen-specific clonal expansions. At the level of individual TCR clonotypes, the study evaluated whether memory CD4+ T cells crossreact between the spike proteins of SARS-CoV-2 and those of common cold coronaviruses. Patient-derived lymphoblastoid cell lines were used to map the HLA restriction of shared crossreactive spike epitopes. The Adaptive Biotechnologies TCR-sequencing kit was used to sequence samples from three pre-COVID donors and the naive versus memory experiments, while other data came from Illumina-based sequencing. An HIV-1 Nef peptide pool or a culture without peptide was used as the negative reference condition. Expansion assays from other donors in the study were sequenced with a different, Illumina-based TCR-beta assay. Study-wide findings and limitations: No donor contributed both pre-pandemic and post-infection samples, which limited tracing the source of pre-existing responses. Crossreactivity analysis centred on spike protein, so crossreactivity against other viral proteins was not assessed. Crossreactive clones showed significantly weaker SARS-CoV-2-driven expansion than monoreactive clones, consistent with antigenic imprinting. Small numbers of patients and of tested TCRs limited the study. In roughly 65% of donors, memory CD4+ clonotypes turned up that crossrecognized SARS-CoV-2 and at least one common cold coronavirus spike.

From the germline V gene, CDR1 is KGHSH and CDR2 is LQKENI. Trimming takes 2 bases off V and 10 bases off J; junction bases not matched to a gene: 6. The CDR3, cysteine through phenylalanine, is 15 amino acids long. Of all the DNA, just the CDR3 is kept, 45 bases in frame from base 1. CD4+ T cells from unexposed donors were collected before the COVID-19 pandemic (2011-2018). The EasySep CD4+ T cell isolation kit was used to isolate CD4+ T cells once the cultures had run for nine to eleven days. Unexposed donor CD4+ T cells were tested for reactivity to SARS-CoV-2 S and N and four common cold coronavirus spike pools, as cell number allowed. PBMCs were cultured at a few million per well in IMDM supplemented with around 5% human AB serum and 9 to 10 IU/ml IL-2. Half of the culture medium was replaced with fresh IL-2-containing medium on days 3 and 7. Each peptide culture condition was generally run in triplicate replicate wells. Leukapheresis product for the unexposed donors was purchased commercially. Ficoll-Paque PLUS gradient centrifugation was used to isolate PBMCs from either whole blood or leukapheresis product. The PBMCs went either fresh into the expansion assay or into cryopreservation at -140 degrees C. The QIAamp Micro DNA Kit was used to extract genomic DNA from the CD4+ T cells.

In this sample, this clone turned up a few times. The antigen it recognizes is unknown. Base-call qualities are not available, and no considerably larger clone is one nucleotide away. The method was the immunoSEQ multiplex PCR assay. The authors processed their data as follows. During preprocessing, nonproductive sequences were removed, as were CDR3s that did not start with C, did not end with F or W, or were shorter than 7 amino acids. The MANAFEST web app identified antigen-specific clonotypes based on expansion compared with the reference and other culture wells. A clone was considered positive if the clone showed significant expansion compared with the reference culture in 2 of 3 replicate wells at an FDR below 0.05. Positive clones also required significant expansion versus all other tandem wells and an odds ratio above 5. CDR3 homology was measured as pairwise Levenshtein distance, computed with the stringdist R package after trimming three terminal residues from each end. The table was pulled from immuneACCESS by TCRdb, which kept in-frame rearrangements only. Such tables lose some clones; where checked, under half of the loss comes from unresolved V genes, and the rest has no known cause. Clone size and V and J calls were adopted from that table, with D and trimming inferred from the DNA. For this sample there are 20,000 to 25,000 clones; under 80% appear just once. Under 15% of the sample comes from the top ten.

Sequencing was carried out using CD4+ T cells from PBMCs, cultured in vitro. This TCR derives from a human donor in good health. The rearrangement combines TRBV18 with TRBJ1-6, and 9 junctional nucleotides match TRBD1. The CDR3 has the sequence CASSPEQGAESPLHF. The DNA reads TGTGCCAGCTCACCAGAACAGGGGGCGGAATCACCCCTCCACTTT.